This TCR beta chain came from a study of control samples from healthy donors and cancer patients. Trimming at V came to 3 bases and at J to 6 bases, leaving 5 bases not matched to a gene. Germline V gives CDR1 DFQATT, CDR2 SNEGSKA (reference sequence). This CDR3 is built from 12 residues. The data were produced by immunoSEQ multiplex PCR, yet TCRdb's version contains in-frame clones alone and is incomplete. The sample carries fewer than 60,000 clones, over 85% recorded once. The sample taken for sequencing was blood. The chain joins TRBV20-1 to TRBJ2-7, with TRBD2 matching over 7 bases. The receptor was isolated from a man younger than 45 in good health. The CDR3 DNA reads TGCAGTGCTAGTGGTAGCGGGTTCGAGCAGTACTTC. This codes for CSASGSGFEQYF.